This T cell receptor beta chain is from a study of tumor-infiltrating lymphocytes in oesophageal squamous cell carcinoma. A single record per CDR3 protein comes from TCRdb applying MiXCR to the PCR reads. This sample carries about 17,000 distinct CDR3 sequences, approximately 45% of them seen once, and the ten largest clones take around a third. This clonotype is labeled as medium-sized. Sequenced input: normal esophageal tissue next to the tumor. This TCR was recovered from a female donor with esophageal squamous cell carcinoma.

The CDR3 region has the DNA TGTGCCAGCAGCTTAAATCGACAGTGGTACAATGAGCAGTTCTTC. Translation gives CASSLNRQWYNEQFF. The chain joins TRBV7-8 to TRBJ2-1; TRBD1 is a possible D gene (5 bases). V dropped 2 bases and J dropped 4 bases, with 12 bases sitting between them. In germline, CDR1 is SGHVS, CDR2 FQNEAQ. This CDR3 contains 15 residues.